Described below is a single T cell receptor beta chain sequence and its context. No antigen is known for it. This CDR3 is built from 17 residues. Trimming removed 1 base at V and 1 base at J, with 16 bases between. Germline assignment: CDR1 LGHNA and CDR2 YSLEER. Healthy bone marrow donors made up the cohort. The data were obtained in a study of cytomegalovirus exposure and HLA in healthy donors. General study results and limits: Immune exposure was documented only through CMV serostatus.

PCR amplification relied on 60 Vbeta primers (plus 13 Jbeta primers). The data were produced by immunoSEQ multiplex PCR, yet TCRdb's version contains in-frame clones alone and is incomplete. The data show hundreds of thousands of clones, with approximately 79% seen just once and roughly 2% held by the top ten. This clonotype originated in a man aged 18 to 35 in good health and CMV-seronegative. The V gene is TRBV4-3, the J gene TRBJ1-1; no definite D call. Sequences were obtained from PBMCs. CDR3 in amino acids: CASSQVFGDRENTEAFF. The CDR3 region has the DNA TGCGCCAGCAGCCAAGTTTTTGGAGATCGGGAGAACACTGAAGCTTTCTTT.